These 18 T cell receptor beta chains were sequenced from one sample in a study of T cell repertoires in cytomegalovirus infection (dated by TCRdb to about 2019). Sequencing took place on an Illumina HiSeq 1500. The public reads were reprocessed in TCRdb via fastp at Q25 and MiXCR, keeping in-frame beta chains. Every entry covers one CDR3 protein and lists the most common genes and DNA from its rows. This sample lists around 550,000 distinct CDR3 sequences; approximately 25% were detected once. The ten largest clones take up about 13% of the sample. The sequenced material came from PBMCs. The source of these receptors is a human donor in good health (CMV status not recorded). Some clones in this sample may be carry-over from other donors' samples.

The chain combines TRBV11-2 with TRBJ2-6; 7 bases are shared with TRBD1. The V gene end was trimmed by 5 bases and the J gene end by 0 bases; junction bases not matched to a gene: 10. Germline V gene data show CDR1 as SGHAT and CDR2 as FQNNGV. The CDR3 is made up of 18 amino acids. CDR3 sequence: CASSARDSFSSGANVLTF. The DNA for the CDR3 is TGTGCCAGCAGCGCCCGGGACAGCTTCAGCTCTGGGGCCAACGTCCTGACTTTC.

In its sample, this clonotype was seen a few times. The J gene is TRBJ2-5, the V gene TRBV6-6, with D possibly matching TRBD1 (5 bases). Germline V CDR1 and CDR2: MNHNY, SVGAGI (reference sequence). The CDR3 sequence is 14 residues long. V lost 2 bases, J lost 3 bases, and 10 bases lay in between. CDR3 in amino acids: CASSYARAEETQYF. The CDR3 DNA reads as TGTGCCAGCAGTTACGCCAGGGCCGAAGAGACCCAGTACTTC.

The chain employs TRBV7-9 and TRBJ2-2, with D perhaps matching TRBD1 (6 bases). Germline loops: CDR1 SEHNR, CDR2 FQNEAQ (reference sequence). The CDR3 is 15 amino acids. V dropped 7 bases and J dropped 0 bases, with 12 bases sitting between them. CDR3 sequence: CASTPGTPNTGELFF. CDR3 coding DNA: TGTGCCAGCACCCCGGGGACACCGAACACCGGGGAGCTGTTTTTT.

In this sample, this clonotype turned up many times. The chain employs TRBV7-2 and TRBJ1-4; D gene ambiguous. The CDR3 sequence is 15 residues long. Germline CDR1 and CDR2: SGHTA and FQGNSA. V lost 2 bases and J 0 bases, leaving 7 bases between the germline ends. Here the CDR3 DNA reads TGTGCCAGCAGCTTACAGAAGTCAACTAATGAAAAACTGTTTTTT. It translates to CASSLQKSTNEKLFF.

This rearrangement joins TRBV4-1 to TRBJ2-2; D unclear. Germline CDR1 MGHRA, CDR2 YSYEKL. Deletions cut 3 bases from V and 4 bases from J, with 12 bases between. There are 15 residues in the CDR3. DNA of the CDR3: TGCGCCAGCAGCCACGGAAGGGCAAGCACCGGGGAGCTGTTTTTT. Translating it yields CASSHGRASTGELFF.

This clonotype showed up just a few times. The chain employs TRBV7-9 and TRBJ2-3; tentative D call: TRBD2 (6 bases). The CDR3 has 19 residues. Germline V CDR1 and CDR2: SEHNR, FQNEAQ (reference sequence). Between the trimmed V and J ends, which lost 6 bases and 0 bases, there was a span of 25 bases. CDR3 loop: CASRSSSGRDSKSTDTQYF. The CDR3 DNA sequence: TGTGCCAGCAGAAGTAGTAGCGGCCGTGACTCCAAAAGCACAGATACGCAGTATTTT.

This clonotype was counted ten times or more. The CDR3 loop is CASSLEPGYEQYV. The CDR3, as DNA: TGTGCCAGCAGCTTAGAGCCGGGCTACGAGCAGTACGTC. This chain connects TRBV7-2 to TRBJ2-7; D gene uncertain. CDR3 size: 13 residues. The V end was cut by 1 base, the J end by 3 bases, with 7 bases between. The germline V gene has CDR1 SGHTA and CDR2 FQGNSA.

This clonotype was observed many times. The rearrangement links TRBV7-2 to TRBJ2-1, with TRBD2 as a possible D gene (5 bases). Germline V gene data show CDR1 as SGHTA and CDR2 as FQGNSA. V lost 5 bases, J lost 4 bases, and 15 bases lay in between. This CDR3 comprises 15 residues. CDR3 sequence reads: CASSAWHSEYNEQFF. CDR3 coding DNA: TGTGCCAGCAGCGCCTGGCATAGCGAGTACAATGAGCAGTTCTTC.

The CDR3 protein is CSVGQGLEQYF. For the CDR3, the DNA is TGCAGCGTTGGTCAGGGGCTCGAGCAGTACTTC. The chain couples TRBV29-1 to TRBJ2-7; D may be TRBD1 (6 bases). V lost 4 bases to trimming and J lost 6 bases, with 10 bases between them. Germline loops: CDR1 SQVTM, CDR2 ANQGSEA. The CDR3 has 11 residues.

This clonotype has a handful of counts. The J gene is TRBJ2-5, the V gene TRBV7-2, with D possibly matching TRBD1 (5 bases). Germline-derived CDR1 and CDR2 are SGHTA and FQGNSA. V lost 3 bases and J lost 5, with 13 bases in between. The CDR3 extends over 14 amino acids. CDR3 region: CASSLGPKGETQYF. The CDR3 region has the DNA TGTGCCAGCAGCTTGGGGCCCAAGGGGGAGACCCAGTACTTC.

This clonotype was seen a handful of times. The rearrangement links TRBV6-2 or TRBV6-3 to TRBJ2-7; 9 bases are shared with TRBD2. The CDR3 covers 16 residues. The ends lost 5 bases at V and 3 bases at J; junction bases unmatched: 11. Germline loops: CDR1 MNHEY, CDR2 SVGEGT. CDR3 DNA sequence: TGTGCCAGCAGTGATCCCTCGGCGGGAGGGGTCTACGAGCAGTACGTC. Its protein product is CASSDPSAGGVYEQYV.

This chain connects TRBV7-2 to TRBJ1-5; no reliable D call. This CDR3 has 13 residues. V shed 1 base and J shed 3 bases, with 4 bases lying between them. CDR1 is SGHTA and CDR2 is FQGNSA in the germline V gene. The CDR3 nucleotides are TGTGCCAGCAGCTTAGTATTCAATCAGCCCCAGCATTTT. It specifies CASSLVFNQPQHF.

This clonotype was seen only a few times. The chain couples TRBV6-5 to TRBJ2-1; D uncertain. With 6 bases removed from V and 8 bases from J, the gap between germline ends came to 14 bases. CDR1 MNHEY and CDR2 SVGAGI come from the germline V gene. CDR3 length: 13 amino acids. CDR3 sequence (DNA): TGTGCCAGCAGAACCCACACAAGGGATGAGCAGTTCTTC. This encodes CASRTHTRDEQFF.

J is TRBJ2-2 and V is TRBV14; 13 bases agree with TRBD2. This CDR3 contains 18 residues. Germline V CDR1 and CDR2: SGHDN, FVKESK. V lost 0 bases, J lost 4 bases, and 5 bases stayed unmatched. DNA for the CDR3: TGTGCCAGCAGCCAAGACTTTGGGACTAGCGGGATCACCGGGGAGCTGTTTTTT. Translation: CASSQDFGTSGITGELFF.

The J gene is TRBJ2-1, the V gene TRBV6-2 or TRBV6-3, with TRBD2 as a possible D gene (6 bases). The ends were cut back, 4 bases at V and 4 bases at J, with 17 bases in the middle. The CDR3 contains 16 residues. The germline gives CDR1 MNHEY, CDR2 SVGEGT. In DNA form, the CDR3 reads TGTGCCAGCAGTTTACTAGCAGCCGCTCCGTACAATGAGCAGTTCTTC. Encoded protein: CASSLLAAAPYNEQFF.

The J gene is TRBJ1-2, the V gene TRBV7-2; D not resolved. The V gene lost 0 bases and the J gene lost 6 bases, with 5 bases spanning the gap. In germline, CDR1 is SGHTA, CDR2 FQGNSA. There are 12 residues in the CDR3. Here the CDR3 reads CASSLAGHGYTF. The DNA of the CDR3 is TGTGCCAGCAGCTTAGCCGGGCATGGCTACACCTTC.

The chain couples TRBV15 to TRBJ2-5; 7 positions match TRBD1. Per germline, CDR1 LNHNV and CDR2 YYDKDF (reference sequence). The CDR3 runs 17 residues. J gave up 5 bases and V 0 bases, and 12 bases lay outside the gene matches. The DNA of the CDR3 is TGTGCCACCAGCAGAGATTATAGCACAGGGGTTAGGGAGACCCAGTACTTC. This encodes CATSRDYSTGVRETQYF. The full variable domain, its missing parts supplied by reference TRBV15 and TRBJ2-5, is DAMVIQNPRYQVTQFGKPVTLSCSQTLNHNVMYWYQQKSSQAPKLLFHYYDKDFNNEADTPDNFQSRRPNTSFCFLDIRSPGLGDTAMYLCATSRDYSTGVRETQYFGPGTRLLVL.

The chain carries TRBV30 and TRBJ2-3; maybe TRBD2 (5 bases). The germline V and J ends were trimmed by 3 bases and 4 bases, with 11 bases remaining between them. This CDR3 spans 13 amino acids. The V gene's germline CDR1 is GTSNPN and CDR2 SVGIG (reference sequence). The chain's CDR3 is CAWSGGRADTQYF. The CDR3 DNA is TGTGCCTGGAGCGGAGGCCGAGCAGATACGCAGTATTTT.